The 13 T cell receptor beta chains below were found in one sample sequenced in a study of cytomegalovirus exposure and HLA in healthy donors. The study ran its PCR with 60 Vbeta and 13 Jbeta primers. Libraries were prepared by immunoSEQ multiplex PCR; TCRdb keeps only in-frame clonotypes and omits some of them. Among fewer than 200,000 clones listed, approximately 80% were seen once. The sample consisted of PBMCs. Receptors were obtained from a woman under 30 in good health and CMV-seronegative.

The chain is built from TRBV7-2 and TRBJ2-6, with unresolved D. Germline V CDR1 and CDR2: SGHTA, FQGNSA. The V end was cut by 5 bases, the J end by 1 base, with 15 bases between. This CDR3 has 17 amino acids. CDR3: CASSPQVRISGANVLTF. The CDR3 nucleotides are TGTGCCAGCAGCCCCCAGGTAAGGATTTCTGGGGCCAACGTCCTGACTTTC.

The V and J genes are TRBV25-1 and TRBJ2-7; the match to TRBD2 covers 7 bases. CDR3 size: 15 residues. The ends lost 4 bases at V and 12 bases at J; junction bases unmatched: 18. Germline V lookup: CDR1 MGHDK, CDR2 SYGVNS. The CDR3 loop is CASSAGTVSGITMYF. DNA of the CDR3: TGTGCCAGCAGTGCAGGGACGGTGAGCGGGATCACGATGTACTTC.

The chain couples TRBV27 to TRBJ2-7; perhaps TRBD1 as D (6 bases). Germline V gene sequence: CDR1 MNHEY, CDR2 SMNVEV (reference sequence). The CDR3 extends over 14 amino acids. Trimming took 6 bases from V and 2 from J, leaving 14 bases between them. The CDR3 region has the DNA TGTGCCAGCAGACGCCCGACAGGCCCCTACGAGCAGTACTTC. Protein: CASRRPTGPYEQYF.

The chain recombines TRBV2 with TRBJ2-7; D call uncertain. The CDR3 is 13 residues long. The V and J ends lost 6 bases and 2 bases respectively, with 11 bases between them. Germline CDR1 reads SNHLY; CDR2 reads FYNNEI. For the CDR3, the DNA is TGTGCCAGCAGGGTAGATGGGCCCTACGAGCAGTACTTC. As protein: CASRVDGPYEQYF. Filled out from reference TRBV2 and TRBJ2-7, the complete variable domain reads EPEVTQTPSHQVTQMGQEVILRCVPISNHLYFYWYRQILGQKVEFLVSFYNNEISEKSEIFDDQFSVERPDGSNFTLKIRSTKLEDSAMYFCASRVDGPYEQYFGPGTRLTVT.

This sequence joins TRBV4-2 and TRBJ1-2; perhaps TRBD1 as D (5 bases). Trimming took off 0 bases at V and 8 bases at J, with 10 bases between the two ends. The germline CDR1 and CDR2 sequences are LGHNA and YNFKEQ. The CDR3 spans 13 residues. CDR3 coding DNA: TGTGCCAGCAGCCAAGACGGCCAGGGCGGCTACACCTTC. It yields the protein CASSQDGQGGYTF.

This sequence joins TRBV4-2 and TRBJ2-3; no definite D call. Per the germline V gene, CDR1 is LGHNA and CDR2 is YNFKEQ. CDR3 length equals 18 residues. With 0 bases removed from V and 0 bases from J, the gap between germline ends came to 16 bases. The CDR3 loop reads CASSQEGSAVPSTDTQYF. CDR3 nucleotide sequence: TGTGCCAGCAGCCAAGAAGGCTCGGCGGTCCCTAGCACAGATACGCAGTATTTT.

The chain links TRBV9 to TRBJ1-2; D might be TRBD1 (6 bases). The CDR3 has 14 amino acids. V was clipped by 0 bases and J by 8 bases, with 14 bases between them. Per germline, CDR1 SGDLS and CDR2 YYNGEE. CDR3 sequence reads: CASSVVGGGAGYTF. In DNA, the CDR3 is TGTGCCAGCAGCGTAGTAGGTGGGGGCGCGGGCTACACCTTC.

The chain has TRBV11-2 and TRBJ2-7; 7 positions agree with TRBD1. CDR1 is SGHAT, CDR2 FQNNGV, per germline. V was clipped by 1 base and J by 3 bases; unmatched bases: 6. This CDR3 contains 15 residues. The CDR3 coding sequence is TGTGCCAGCAGCTTAGGAGGGGGCGAAAACTACGAGCAGTACTTC. This encodes CASSLGGGENYEQYF.

The rearrangement joins TRBV28 to TRBJ1-3; 8 nucleotides align to TRBD1. The trim removed 6 bases at V and 2 bases at J, leaving 12 bases unmatched. The germline CDR1 and CDR2 sequences are MDHEN and SYDVKM. This CDR3 is 17 amino acids long. The CDR3 nucleotides are TGTGCCAGCAGGTCATTACAGGGGGTCCCAGCTGGAAACACCATATATTTT. This encodes CASRSLQGVPAGNTIYF.

V usage is TRBV19 and J usage is TRBJ1-4; maybe TRBD1 (5 bases). Germline V lookup: CDR1 LNHDA, CDR2 SQIVND (reference sequence). This CDR3 is 18 amino acids long. V was shortened by 4 bases and J by 8 bases, with 26 bases between the two germline ends. CDR3 bases: TGTGCCAGTAGTAGCATATGGGCCCGCGCAGGGTCCGGGGAAAAACTGTTTTTT. This gives the protein CASSSIWARAGSGEKLFF.

This clone was seen a single time. The chain is built from TRBV30 and TRBJ1-1, with TRBD1 matching over 7 bases. CDR3 length equals 15 residues. The J segment lost 6 bases and the V segment lost 0 bases, leaving 10 bases of the junction unmatched. CDR1 and CDR2 from the germline V gene are GTSNPN and SVGIG (reference sequence). The DNA of the CDR3 is TGTGCCTGGAGTGTACCGACAGGGAGGATCGCTGAAGCTTTCTTT. Translated, it gives CAWSVPTGRIAEAFF.

The gene calls are TRBV19 and TRBJ2-7; 7 bases line up with TRBD2. There are 15 residues in the CDR3. After removal of 4 bases from V and 2 bases from J, the junction contained 8 bases not matched to a gene. CDR1 is LNHDA and CDR2 is SQIVND in the germline V gene (reference sequence). The CDR3 protein is CASSNGSGTTYEQYF. DNA of the CDR3: TGTGCCAGTAGTAACGGGAGCGGGACGACCTACGAGCAGTACTTC.

V gene TRBV6-1 combines with J gene TRBJ2-7, with TRBD1 identical over 7 bases. Germline V gene data show CDR1 as MNHNS and CDR2 as SASEGT. There are 13 residues in the CDR3. V was pared by 7 bases and J by 5 bases, with 8 bases of the junction left unmatched. The CDR3 here is CASTRDSPNEQYF. CDR3 in DNA: TGTGCCAGCACCCGGGACAGCCCCAACGAGCAGTACTTC.